These 3 T cell receptor beta chains originate from one sample sequenced in a study of Ad26.COV2.S vaccination and SARS-CoV-2 variants (dated by TCRdb to about 2021). The treatment or condition label of this sample denotes: roughly 18 received Ad26.COV2.S at low or high dose, single or two shots; several received placebo; per-sample allocation not given. For vaccine and placebo recipients, repertoires were sequenced using samples collected on day 63 after the first injection. Libraries came from the immunoSEQ multiplex PCR assay. TCRdb carries this immuneACCESS record with in-frame sequences only. Its versions omit some clonotypes, under half of them owing to an unresolved V gene in the studies checked, with the rest unexplained. The sample includes around 320,000 clones, with about nine tenths observed a single time. The ten largest clones take up around 3.6% of the sample. The sequenced sample was peripheral blood, obtained in a trial of Ad26.COV2.S vaccine versus placebo. These receptors were taken from a person aged 18-60 years who received the Ad26.COV2.S COVID-19 vaccine or a placebo.

V gene TRBV7-3 combines with J gene TRBJ2-2; D perhaps matches TRBD2 (6 bases). Germline CDR1 and CDR2: SGHTA and FQGTGA. The CDR3 spans 17 residues. With 1 base removed from V and 4 bases from J, the gap between germline ends came to 16 bases. In nucleotides, the CDR3 is TGTGCCAGCAGCTTAATGGCGGGGACCCCGGGCACCGGGGAGCTGTTTTTT. Protein: CASSLMAGTPGTGELFF.

The chain uses TRBV30 and TRBJ1-1; 8 bases match TRBD1. J was trimmed by 4 bases and V by 3 bases; bases with no gene match: 4. The V gene's germline CDR1 is GTSNPN and CDR2 SVGIG (reference sequence). CDR3 length equals 13 residues. This CDR3 reads CAWRETGGTEAFF. The CDR3 bases are TGTGCCTGGAGGGAAACAGGGGGCACTGAAGCTTTCTTT.

The rearrangement uses TRBV4-3 and TRBJ2-1; TRBD2 is a possible D gene (6 bases). CDR1 is LGHNA and CDR2 is YSLEER in the germline V gene. CDR3 size: 16 residues. Deletions cut 4 bases from V and 1 base from J, with 14 bases between. The CDR3: CASSPGSGPSYNEQFF. The CDR3 DNA sequence: TGCGCCAGCAGCCCGGGCAGCGGGCCATCCTACAATGAGCAGTTCTTC.